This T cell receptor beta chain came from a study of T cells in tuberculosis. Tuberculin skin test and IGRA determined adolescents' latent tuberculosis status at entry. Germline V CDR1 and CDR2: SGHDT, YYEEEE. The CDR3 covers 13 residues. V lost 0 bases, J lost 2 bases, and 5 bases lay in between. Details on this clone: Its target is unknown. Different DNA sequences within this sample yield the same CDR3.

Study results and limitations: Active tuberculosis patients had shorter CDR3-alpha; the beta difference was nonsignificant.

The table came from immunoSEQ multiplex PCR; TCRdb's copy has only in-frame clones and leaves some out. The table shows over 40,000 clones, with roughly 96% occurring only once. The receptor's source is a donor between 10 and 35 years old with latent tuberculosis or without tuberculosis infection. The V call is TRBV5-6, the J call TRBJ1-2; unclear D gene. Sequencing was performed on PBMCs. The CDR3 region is CASSLGGNYGYTF. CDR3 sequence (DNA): TGTGCCAGCAGCTTGGGAGGGAACTATGGCTACACCTTC.